This T cell receptor beta chain was retrieved from a study of CD8 T cells in Susac syndrome (dated by TCRdb to the late 2010s). A note on the overall study: Whether CD8+ T cell activation and differentiation in Susac syndrome was antigen driven was tested using repertoire sequencing. The study compared CD8+ T cell repertoire clonality among 12 healthy donors, around 14 Susac syndrome patients and approximately 16 multiple sclerosis patients. Results and caveats for the whole study, not just this receptor: The number of individuals in the TCR sequencing and HLA analysis was recognized as being relatively small.

RNA was extracted with the RNeasy kit and about 0.5 to 1 ug was reverse transcribed using random hexamers. TCR beta CDR3 regions were amplified with the immunoSEQ multiplex PCR assay covering 54 Vbeta and 13 Jbeta segments. Bias from PCR amplification was corrected by using a synthetic template baseline for primer optimization and for computational correction. As for the authors' bioinformatics: Reads were assigned to V, D and J genes according to IMGT and analyzed in immunoSEQ Analyzer, with only productive sequences retained. Clonality was calculated as one minus the Shannon entropy normalized by log2 of the number of productive unique sequences. For each patient and control, public and private clones were evaluated within the 100 most prevalent clones. Clones were defined as Susac-specific if absent from the healthy and MS cohorts, from around 1,000 published viral clones and from other ImmuneACCESS disease sequences. TCRdb trimmed the raw reads at Q25, called clones with MiXCR and kept productive beta chains. Each record represents a unique CDR3 protein, reported with the most common genes and DNA among its rows. TCRdb's processing, not the study's, gives the V and J calls here. For this sample there are about 66,000 distinct CDR3 sequences; around 96% appear just once. The ten largest clones add up to 0.56% of the sample.

High-throughput TCR beta sequencing profiled peripheral blood CD8+ and CD4+ T cells from healthy donors, Susac syndrome patients and multiple sclerosis patients. The multiple sclerosis controls were treatment-naive patients who had stable or active relapsing-remitting disease and met the revised McDonald criteria. Bulk CD8+ and CD4+ T cells were purified magnetically by negative isolation, whereas CD8+ TEMRA cells were enriched by FACS. Blood was drawn into EDTA tubes, processed within 24 hours, and PBMCs were isolated by density gradient centrifugation. PBMCs intended for TCR sequencing were frozen in liquid nitrogen and were later thawed in a 37 degrees C water bath. Purity of sorted or isolated CD4+, CD8+ and CD8+ TEMRA cells was at least 90%. Turning to this clonotype: Its target antigen remains unknown. Per-nucleotide qualities are absent, and no much larger clonotype sits a single base away.

Sequences LGHNA (CDR1) and YNFKEQ (CDR2) are obtained from the germline V gene. The cysteine opens and the phenylalanine closes a CDR3 of 12 amino acids. Only the CDR3 portion is preserved as DNA: 36 bases, with reading frame beginning at the first base. V trim: 6 bases; J trim: 3 bases; unmatched bases: 2. The sequence was collected from a human donor with multiple sclerosis. Input material: CD8+ T cells from PBMCs. Recombination joined TRBV4-2 with TRBJ2-7, and TRBD1 matches 7 of the central bases. The CDR3 amino acid sequence is: CASSRQGYEQYF. At the DNA level, the sequence is TGTGCCAGCAGTCGACAGGGCTACGAGCAGTACTTC.